This TCR beta chain is from a study of neurological immune-mediated disorders. The method for making cDNA was 5'RACE, and it used 10-nucleotide random UMIs. TCRdb re-derived calls from the 5' RACE reads in MiXCR, one entry per CDR3 protein. The table lists about 22,000 distinct CDR3 sequences, about 10% of them singletons. The CDR3 is 13 amino acids. Germline CDR1 and CDR2: DFQATT and SNEGSKA (reference sequence). The V gene end was trimmed by 5 bases and the J gene end by 5 bases; junction bases not matched to a gene: 7. This clonotype has a single count. Its antigen is unknown. Whole-study results and caveats: Expanded clones shared no identical CDR3 amino acid sequences across subjects, which suggested private TCR-beta repertoires in all groups.

The chain combines TRBV20-1 with TRBJ2-3; TRBD2 matches at 7 bases. The TCR was taken from a woman in her sixties or seventies with HTLV-1-associated myelopathy (HAM/TSP). The sequenced sample was PBMCs. CDR3 coding DNA: TGCAGTGCTGGCCTCGGGGGGAAAGATACGCAGTATTTT. This gives the protein CSAGLGGKDTQYF.